The text below deals with one T cell receptor (beta chain). This specimen belongs to a study of T cell changes during pregnancy in multiple sclerosis. Profiling relied on immunoSEQ multiplex PCR, and the TCRdb table lists in-frame clones only, not all of them. The table shows around 72,000 clones, with 85% to 95% occurring only once. The germline CDR1 and CDR2 sequences are ENHRY and SYGVKD. V shed 9 bases and J 6 bases; nucleotides not matched to a gene: 5. This CDR3 contains 12 residues. This material consisted of CD4+ T cells from peripheral blood mononuclear cells, taken before pregnancy. This clonotype originated in a female donor with multiple sclerosis, enrolled in a pregnancy study. This rearrangement joins TRBV10-3 to TRBJ2-3; 8 nucleotides match TRBD2. In nucleotides, the CDR3 is TGTGCCATTGCGGGGGGATTGGATACGCAGTATTTT. Translating gives CAIAGGLDTQYF.